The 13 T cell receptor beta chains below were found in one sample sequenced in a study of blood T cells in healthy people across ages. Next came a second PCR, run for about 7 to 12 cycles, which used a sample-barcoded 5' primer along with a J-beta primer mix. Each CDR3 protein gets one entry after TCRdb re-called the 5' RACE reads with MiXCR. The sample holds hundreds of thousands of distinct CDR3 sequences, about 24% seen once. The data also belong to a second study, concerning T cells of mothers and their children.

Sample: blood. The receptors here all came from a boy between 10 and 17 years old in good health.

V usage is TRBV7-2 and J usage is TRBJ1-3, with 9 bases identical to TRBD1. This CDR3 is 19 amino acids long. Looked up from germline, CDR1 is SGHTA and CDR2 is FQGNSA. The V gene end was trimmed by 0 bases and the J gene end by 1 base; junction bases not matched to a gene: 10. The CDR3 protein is CASSLAAGQGKESGNTIYF. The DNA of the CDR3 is TGTGCCAGCAGCTTAGCCGCGGGACAGGGTAAAGAATCTGGAAACACCATATATTTT.

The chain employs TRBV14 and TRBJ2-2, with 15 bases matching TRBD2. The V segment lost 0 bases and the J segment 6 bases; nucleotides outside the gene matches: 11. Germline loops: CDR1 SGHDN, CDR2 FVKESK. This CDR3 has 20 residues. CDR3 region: CASSQEGTSGRWLDAGELFF. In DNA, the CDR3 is TGTGCCAGCAGCCAAGAAGGGACTAGCGGGAGGTGGTTAGACGCCGGGGAGCTGTTTTTT.

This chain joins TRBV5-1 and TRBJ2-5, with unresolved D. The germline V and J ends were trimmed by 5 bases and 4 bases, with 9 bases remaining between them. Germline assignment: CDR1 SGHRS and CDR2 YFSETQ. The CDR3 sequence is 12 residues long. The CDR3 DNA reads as TGCGCCAGCAGGTTTGAATTAGAGACCCAGTACTTC. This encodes CASRFELETQYF.

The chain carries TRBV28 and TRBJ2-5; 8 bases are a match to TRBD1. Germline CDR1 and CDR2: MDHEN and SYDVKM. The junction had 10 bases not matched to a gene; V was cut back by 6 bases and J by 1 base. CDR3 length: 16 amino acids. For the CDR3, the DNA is TGTGCCAGCAGCCCGCGACAGGGGAGGTCCCAAGAGACCCAGTACTTC. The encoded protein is CASSPRQGRSQETQYF.

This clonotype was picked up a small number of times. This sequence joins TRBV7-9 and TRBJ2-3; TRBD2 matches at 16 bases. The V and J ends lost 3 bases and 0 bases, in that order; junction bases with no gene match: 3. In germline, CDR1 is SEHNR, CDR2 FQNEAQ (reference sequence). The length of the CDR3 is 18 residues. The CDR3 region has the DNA TGTGCCAGCAGCTTTGGGACTAGCGGGGGGGGTAGCACAGATACGCAGTATTTT. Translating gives CASSFGTSGGGSTDTQYF.

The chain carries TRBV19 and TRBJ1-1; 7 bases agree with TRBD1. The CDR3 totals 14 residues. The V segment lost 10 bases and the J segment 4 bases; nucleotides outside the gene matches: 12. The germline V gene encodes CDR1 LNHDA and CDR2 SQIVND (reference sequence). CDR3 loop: CAIQGDSGATEAFF. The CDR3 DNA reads TGTGCCATTCAGGGGGACTCAGGGGCCACTGAAGCTTTCTTT.

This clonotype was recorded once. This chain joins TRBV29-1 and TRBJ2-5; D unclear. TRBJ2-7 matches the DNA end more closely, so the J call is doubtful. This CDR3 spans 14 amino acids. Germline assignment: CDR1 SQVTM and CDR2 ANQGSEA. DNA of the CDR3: TGCAGCGTTGAACTCCAGGAGAGCTCCTACGAGCAGTACTTC. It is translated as CSVELQESSYEQYF.

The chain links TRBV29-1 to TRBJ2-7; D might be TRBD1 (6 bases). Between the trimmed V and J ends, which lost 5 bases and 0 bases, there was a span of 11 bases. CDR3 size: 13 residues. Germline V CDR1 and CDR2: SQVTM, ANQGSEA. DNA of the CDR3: TGCAGCGTTTCACAGGGAGCCTCCTACGAGCAGTACTTC. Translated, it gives CSVSQGASYEQYF.

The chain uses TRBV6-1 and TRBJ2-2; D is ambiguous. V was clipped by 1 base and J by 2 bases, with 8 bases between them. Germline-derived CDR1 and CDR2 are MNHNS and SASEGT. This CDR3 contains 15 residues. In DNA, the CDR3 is TGTGCCAGCAGTGAAGGATTCAGAAACACCGGGGAGCTGTTTTTT. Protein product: CASSEGFRNTGELFF.

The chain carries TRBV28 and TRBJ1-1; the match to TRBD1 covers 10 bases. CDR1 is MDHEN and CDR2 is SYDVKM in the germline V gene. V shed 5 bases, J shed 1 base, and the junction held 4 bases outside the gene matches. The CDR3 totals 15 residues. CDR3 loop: CASSDRTGGNTEAFF. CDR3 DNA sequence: TGTGCCAGCAGTGACCGGACAGGGGGGAACACTGAAGCTTTCTTT.

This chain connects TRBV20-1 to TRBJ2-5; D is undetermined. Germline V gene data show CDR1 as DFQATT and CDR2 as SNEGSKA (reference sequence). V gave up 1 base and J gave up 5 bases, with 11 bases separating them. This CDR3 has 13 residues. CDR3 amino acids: CSARGPRAETQYF. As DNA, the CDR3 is TGCAGTGCTAGAGGCCCTAGAGCCGAGACCCAGTACTTC.

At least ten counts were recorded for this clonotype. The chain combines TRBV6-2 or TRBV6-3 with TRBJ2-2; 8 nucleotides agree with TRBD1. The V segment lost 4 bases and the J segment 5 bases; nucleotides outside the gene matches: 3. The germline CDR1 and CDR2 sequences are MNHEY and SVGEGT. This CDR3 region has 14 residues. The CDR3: CASSSGGETGELFF. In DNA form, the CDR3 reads TGTGCCAGCAGTTCAGGGGGCGAGACCGGGGAGCTGTTTTTT.

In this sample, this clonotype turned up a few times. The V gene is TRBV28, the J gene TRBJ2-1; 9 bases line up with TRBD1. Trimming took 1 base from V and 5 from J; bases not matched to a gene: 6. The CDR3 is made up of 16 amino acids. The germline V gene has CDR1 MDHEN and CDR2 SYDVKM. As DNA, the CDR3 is TGTGCCAGCAGTTTATTGGGACAGGGTAGTAACAATGAGCAGTTCTTC. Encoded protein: CASSLLGQGSNNEQFF.